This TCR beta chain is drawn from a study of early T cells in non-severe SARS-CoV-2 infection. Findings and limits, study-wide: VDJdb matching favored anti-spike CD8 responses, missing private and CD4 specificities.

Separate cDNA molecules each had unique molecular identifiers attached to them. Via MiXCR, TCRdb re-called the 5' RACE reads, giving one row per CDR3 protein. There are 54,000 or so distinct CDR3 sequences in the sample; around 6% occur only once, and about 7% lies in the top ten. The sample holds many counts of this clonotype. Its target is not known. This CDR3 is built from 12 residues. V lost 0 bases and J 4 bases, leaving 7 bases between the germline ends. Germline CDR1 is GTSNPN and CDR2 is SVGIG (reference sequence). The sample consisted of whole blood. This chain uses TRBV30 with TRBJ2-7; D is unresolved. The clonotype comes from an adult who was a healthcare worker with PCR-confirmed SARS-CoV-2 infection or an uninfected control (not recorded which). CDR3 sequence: CAWSVGPYEQYF. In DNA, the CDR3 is TGTGCCTGGAGTGTCGGGCCGTACGAGCAGTACTTC.